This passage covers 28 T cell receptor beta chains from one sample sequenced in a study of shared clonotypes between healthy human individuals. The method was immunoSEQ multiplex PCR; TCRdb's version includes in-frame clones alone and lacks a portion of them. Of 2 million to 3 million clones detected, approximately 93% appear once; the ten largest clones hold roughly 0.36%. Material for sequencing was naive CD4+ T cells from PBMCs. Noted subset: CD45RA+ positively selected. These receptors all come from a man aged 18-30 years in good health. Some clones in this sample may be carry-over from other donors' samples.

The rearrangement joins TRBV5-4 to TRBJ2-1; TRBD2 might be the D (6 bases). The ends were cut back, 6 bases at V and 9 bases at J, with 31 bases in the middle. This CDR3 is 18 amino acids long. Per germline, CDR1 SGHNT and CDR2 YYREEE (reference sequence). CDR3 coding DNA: TGTGCCAGCAAGGGCGGGATAGGTCCCCAGGCCTTAAGGGTTGAGCAGTTCTTC. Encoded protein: CASKGGIGPQALRVEQFF. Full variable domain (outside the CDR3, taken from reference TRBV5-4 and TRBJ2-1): ETGVTQSPTHLIKTRGQQVTLRCSSQSGHNTVSWYQQALGQGPQFIFQYYREEENGRGNFPPRFSGLQFPNYSSELNVNALELDDSALYLCASKGGIGPQALRVEQFFGPGTRLTVL.

The CDR3 DNA reads TGTGCCAGCAGCTTAGAAGGGACAGGGAGGCTATCTGAAGCTTTCTTT. This encodes CASSLEGTGRLSEAFF. This rearrangement joins TRBV7-9 to TRBJ1-1; 9 bases are a match to TRBD1. Per the germline V gene, CDR1 is SEHNR and CDR2 is FQNEAQ (reference sequence). The CDR3 is 16 residues long. V lost 1 base, J lost 6 bases, and 9 bases stayed unmatched.

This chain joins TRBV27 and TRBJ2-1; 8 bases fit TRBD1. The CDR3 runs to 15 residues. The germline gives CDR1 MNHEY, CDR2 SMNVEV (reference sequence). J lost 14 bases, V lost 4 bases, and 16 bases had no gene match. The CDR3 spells CASSSTGGAFADKFF. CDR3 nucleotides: TGTGCCAGCAGTTCCACAGGGGGTGCCTTCGCCGATAAGTTCTTC.

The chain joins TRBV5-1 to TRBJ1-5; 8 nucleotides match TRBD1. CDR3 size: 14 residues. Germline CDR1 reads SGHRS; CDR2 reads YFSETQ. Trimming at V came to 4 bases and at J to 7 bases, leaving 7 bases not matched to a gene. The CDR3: CASSIGQGEQPQHF. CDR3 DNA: TGCGCCAGCAGCATAGGACAGGGTGAACAGCCCCAGCATTTT. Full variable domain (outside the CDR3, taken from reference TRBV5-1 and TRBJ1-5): KAGVTQTPRYLIKTRGQQVTLSCSPISGHRSVSWYQQTPGQGLQFLFEYFSETQRNKGNFPGRFSGRQFSNSRSEMNVSTLELGDSALYLCASSIGQGEQPQHFGDGTRLSIL.

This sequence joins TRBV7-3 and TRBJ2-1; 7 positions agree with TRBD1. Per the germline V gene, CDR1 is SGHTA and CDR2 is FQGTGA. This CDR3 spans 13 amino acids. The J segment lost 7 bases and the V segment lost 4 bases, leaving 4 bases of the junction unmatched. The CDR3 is CASSSQGSNEQFF. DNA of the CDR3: TGTGCCAGCAGCTCACAGGGGAGTAATGAGCAGTTCTTC.

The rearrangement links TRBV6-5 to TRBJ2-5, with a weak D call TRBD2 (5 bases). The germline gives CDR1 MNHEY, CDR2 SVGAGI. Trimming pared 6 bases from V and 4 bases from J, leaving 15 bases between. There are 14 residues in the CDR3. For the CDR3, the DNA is TGTGCCAGCAGGCCTACCACCGGGGTAGAGACCCAGTACTTC. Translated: CASRPTTGVETQYF.

In DNA, the CDR3 is TGTGCCAGCAGCCAATCGGTGTCTAGCGAGCAGTACTTC. Translating it yields CASSQSVSSEQYF. The chain has TRBV14 and TRBJ2-7; D gene uncertain. Per the germline V gene, CDR1 is SGHDN and CDR2 is FVKESK. Trimming shortened V by 2 bases and J by 6 bases, and 11 bases separated the two germline ends. This CDR3 is 13 amino acids long. Complete variable domain (other parts from reference TRBV14 and TRBJ2-7): EAGVTQFPSHSVIEKGQTVTLRCDPISGHDNLYWYRRVMGKEIKFLLHFVKESKQDESGMPNNRFLAERTGGTYSTLKVQPAELEDSGVYFCASSQSVSSEQYFGPGTRLTVT.

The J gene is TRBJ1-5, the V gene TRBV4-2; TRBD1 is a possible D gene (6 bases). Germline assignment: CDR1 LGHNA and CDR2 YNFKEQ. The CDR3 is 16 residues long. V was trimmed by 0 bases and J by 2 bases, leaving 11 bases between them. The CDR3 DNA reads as TGTGCCAGCAGCCAAGAAGGGGGGAACGGCAATCAGCCCCAGCATTTT. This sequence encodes CASSQEGGNGNQPQHF.

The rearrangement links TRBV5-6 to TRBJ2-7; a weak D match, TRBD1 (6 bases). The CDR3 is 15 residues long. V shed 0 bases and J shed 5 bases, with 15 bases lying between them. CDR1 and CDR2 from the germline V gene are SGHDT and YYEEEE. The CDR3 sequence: CASSLAPTGPDEQYF. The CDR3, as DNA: TGTGCCAGCAGCTTGGCCCCAACAGGGCCCGACGAGCAGTACTTC.

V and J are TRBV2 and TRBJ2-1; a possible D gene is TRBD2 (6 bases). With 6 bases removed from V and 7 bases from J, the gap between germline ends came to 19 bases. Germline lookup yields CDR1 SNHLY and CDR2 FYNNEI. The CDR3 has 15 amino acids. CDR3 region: CASSPGLGGMNEQFF. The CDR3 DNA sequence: TGTGCCAGCAGCCCGGGACTCGGAGGCATGAATGAGCAGTTCTTC. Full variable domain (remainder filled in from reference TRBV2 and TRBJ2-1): EPEVTQTPSHQVTQMGQEVILRCVPISNHLYFYWYRQILGQKVEFLVSFYNNEISEKSEIFDDQFSVERPDGSNFTLKIRSTKLEDSAMYFCASSPGLGGMNEQFFGPGTRLTVL.

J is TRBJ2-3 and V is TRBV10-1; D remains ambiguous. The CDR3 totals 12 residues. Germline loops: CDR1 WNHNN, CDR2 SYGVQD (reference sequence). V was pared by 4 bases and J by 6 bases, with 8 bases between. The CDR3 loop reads CASSGRADTQYF. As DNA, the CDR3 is TGCGCCAGCAGTGGTCGGGCGGATACGCAGTATTTT.

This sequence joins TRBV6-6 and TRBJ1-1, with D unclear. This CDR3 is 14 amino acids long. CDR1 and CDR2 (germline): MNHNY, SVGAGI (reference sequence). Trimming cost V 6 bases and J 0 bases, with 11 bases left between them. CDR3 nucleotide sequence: TGTGCCAGCAGATTGACGGGGTTGAACACTGAAGCTTTCTTT. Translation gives CASRLTGLNTEAFF.

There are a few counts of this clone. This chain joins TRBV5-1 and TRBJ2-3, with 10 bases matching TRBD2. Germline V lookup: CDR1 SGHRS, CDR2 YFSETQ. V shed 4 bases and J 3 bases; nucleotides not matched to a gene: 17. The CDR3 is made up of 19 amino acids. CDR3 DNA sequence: TGCGCCAGCAGCGGGATAGGACTAGCGGCAGGGGTGTGGACAGATACGCAGTATTTT. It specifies CASSGIGLAAGVWTDTQYF.

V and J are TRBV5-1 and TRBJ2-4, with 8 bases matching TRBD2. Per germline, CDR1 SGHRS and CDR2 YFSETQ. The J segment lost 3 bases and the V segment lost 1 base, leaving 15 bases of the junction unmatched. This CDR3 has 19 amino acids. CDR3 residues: CASSLFSSGGTLGKNIQYF. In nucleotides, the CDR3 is TGCGCCAGCAGCTTGTTTTCCAGCGGGGGAACCTTGGGCAAAAACATTCAGTACTTC. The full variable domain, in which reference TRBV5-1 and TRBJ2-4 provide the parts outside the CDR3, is KAGVTQTPRYLIKTRGQQVTLSCSPISGHRSVSWYQQTPGQGLQFLFEYFSETQRNKGNFPGRFSGRQFSNSRSEMNVSTLELGDSALYLCASSLFSSGGTLGKNIQYFGAGTRLSVL.

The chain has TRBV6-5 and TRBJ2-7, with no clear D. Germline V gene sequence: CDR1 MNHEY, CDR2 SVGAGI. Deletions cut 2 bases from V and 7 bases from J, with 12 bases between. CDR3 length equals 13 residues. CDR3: CASSYQRRQEQYF. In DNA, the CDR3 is TGTGCCAGCAGTTACCAAAGGCGTCAAGAGCAGTACTTC.

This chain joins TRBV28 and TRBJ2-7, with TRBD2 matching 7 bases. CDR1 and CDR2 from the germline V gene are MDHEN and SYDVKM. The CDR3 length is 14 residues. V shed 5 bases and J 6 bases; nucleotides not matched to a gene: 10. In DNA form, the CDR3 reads TGTGCCAGCAGTCAACGGAGCGGGACGAGCGAGCAGTACTTC. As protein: CASSQRSGTSEQYF.

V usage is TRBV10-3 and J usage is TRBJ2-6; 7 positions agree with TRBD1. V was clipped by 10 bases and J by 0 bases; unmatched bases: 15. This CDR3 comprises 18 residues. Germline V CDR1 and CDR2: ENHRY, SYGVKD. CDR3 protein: CATVGGQLINSGANVLTF. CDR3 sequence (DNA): TGTGCCACCGTTGGGGGACAGTTGATCAACTCTGGGGCCAACGTCCTGACTTTC.

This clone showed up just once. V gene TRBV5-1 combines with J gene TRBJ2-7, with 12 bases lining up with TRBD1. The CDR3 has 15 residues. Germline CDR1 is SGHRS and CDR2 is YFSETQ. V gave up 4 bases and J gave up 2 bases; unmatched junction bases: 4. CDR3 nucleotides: TGCGCCAGCAGCCCGGGGACAGGGGGCCCCTACGAGCAGTACTTC. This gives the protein CASSPGTGGPYEQYF.

The CDR3 nucleotides are TGTGCCAGCAGCCAAGATTGGGGAGGGGGCGCGAGGGAAAAACTGTTTTTT. Amino acid sequence: CASSQDWGGGAREKLFF. The rearrangement links TRBV14 to TRBJ1-4, with TRBD1 matching 7 bases. The CDR3 consists of 17 residues. The junction had 12 bases not matched to a gene; V was cut back by 0 bases and J by 8 bases. Germline CDR1 SGHDN, CDR2 FVKESK.

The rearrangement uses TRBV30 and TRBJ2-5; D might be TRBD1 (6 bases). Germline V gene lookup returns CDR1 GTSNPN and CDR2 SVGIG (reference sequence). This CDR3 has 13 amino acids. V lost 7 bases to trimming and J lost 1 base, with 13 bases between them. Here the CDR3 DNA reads TGTGCCTATGTAGTGGGGGCCCAAGAGACCCAGTACTTC. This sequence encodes CAYVVGAQETQYF. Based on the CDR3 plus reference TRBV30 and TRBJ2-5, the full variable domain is SQTIHQWPATLVQPVGSPLSLECTVEGTSNPNLYWYRQAAGRGLQLLFYSVGIGQISSEVPQNLSASRPQDRQFILSSKKLLLSDSGFYLCAYVVGAQETQYFGPGTRLLVL.

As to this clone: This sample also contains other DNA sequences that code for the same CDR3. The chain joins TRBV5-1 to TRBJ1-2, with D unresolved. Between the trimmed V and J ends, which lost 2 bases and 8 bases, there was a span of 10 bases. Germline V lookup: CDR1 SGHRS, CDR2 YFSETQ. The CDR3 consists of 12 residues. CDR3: CASSLGDRGYTF. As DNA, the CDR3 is TGCGCCAGCAGCTTAGGAGACCGAGGCTACACCTTC.

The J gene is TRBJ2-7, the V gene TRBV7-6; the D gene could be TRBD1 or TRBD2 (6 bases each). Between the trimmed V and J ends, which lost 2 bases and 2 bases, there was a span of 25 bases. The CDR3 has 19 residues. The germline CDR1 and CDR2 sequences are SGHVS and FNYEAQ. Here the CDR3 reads CASSLNSPSKRGETYEQYF. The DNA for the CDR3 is TGTGCCAGCAGCTTAAACTCACCTTCCAAGAGGGGGGAGACCTACGAGCAGTACTTC.

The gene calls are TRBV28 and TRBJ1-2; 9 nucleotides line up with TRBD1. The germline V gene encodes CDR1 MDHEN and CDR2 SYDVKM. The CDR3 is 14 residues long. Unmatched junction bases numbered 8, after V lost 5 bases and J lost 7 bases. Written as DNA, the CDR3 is TGTGCCAGCAGTATCGGGACAGGGTCAGGTGGCTACACCTTC. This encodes CASSIGTGSGGYTF.

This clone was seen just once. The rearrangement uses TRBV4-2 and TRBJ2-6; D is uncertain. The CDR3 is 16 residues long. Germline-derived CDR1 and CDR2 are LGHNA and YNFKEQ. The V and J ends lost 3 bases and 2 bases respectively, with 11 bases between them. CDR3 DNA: TGTGCCAGCAGCCAGGATAGCAACGCTGGGGCCAACGTCCTGACTTTC. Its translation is CASSQDSNAGANVLTF.

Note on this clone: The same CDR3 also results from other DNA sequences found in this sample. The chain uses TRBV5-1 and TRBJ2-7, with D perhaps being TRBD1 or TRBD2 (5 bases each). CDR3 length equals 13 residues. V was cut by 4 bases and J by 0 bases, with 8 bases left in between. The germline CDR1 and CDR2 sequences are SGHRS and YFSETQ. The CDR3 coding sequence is TGCGCCAGCAGCCGGGACCTCTCCTACGAGCAGTACTTC. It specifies CASSRDLSYEQYF.

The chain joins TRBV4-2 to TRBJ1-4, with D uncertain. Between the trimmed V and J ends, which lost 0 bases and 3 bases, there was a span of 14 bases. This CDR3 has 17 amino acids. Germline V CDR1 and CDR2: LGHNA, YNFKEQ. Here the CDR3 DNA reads TGTGCCAGCAGCCAAGATCCGTCAACTTGGGCTAATGAAAAACTGTTTTTT. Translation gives CASSQDPSTWANEKLFF.

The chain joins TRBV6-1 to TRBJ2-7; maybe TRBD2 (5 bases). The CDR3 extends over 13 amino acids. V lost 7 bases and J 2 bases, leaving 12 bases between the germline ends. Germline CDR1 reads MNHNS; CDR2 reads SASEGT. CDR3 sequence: CASNGETPYEQYF. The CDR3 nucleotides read TGTGCCAGCAATGGGGAGACCCCCTACGAGCAGTACTTC.

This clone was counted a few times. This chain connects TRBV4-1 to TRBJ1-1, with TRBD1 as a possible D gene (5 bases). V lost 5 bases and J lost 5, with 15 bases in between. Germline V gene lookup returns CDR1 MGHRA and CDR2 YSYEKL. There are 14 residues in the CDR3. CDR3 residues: CASSEAGAGTEAFF. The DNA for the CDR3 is TGCGCCAGCAGCGAAGCCGGGGCCGGGACTGAAGCTTTCTTT.